This TCR beta chain was sequenced in a study of cytomegalovirus exposure and HLA in healthy donors. General observations from the study: Some V segments, including TRBV6-2 and TRBV6-3, were excluded as indistinguishable.

The V segment lost 4 bases and the J segment 6 bases; nucleotides outside the gene matches: 8. Germline CDR1 is SEHNR and CDR2 is FQNEAQ (reference sequence). The CDR3 consists of 16 residues. About this clone itself: Its target is unknown.

The PCR was carried out with 60 Vbeta primers and 13 Jbeta primers. The assay was immunoSEQ multiplex PCR, and TCRdb's table has in-frame clones only and misses some. The sample has 150,000 to 180,000 clones; approximately 72% are singletons. V and J are TRBV7-9 and TRBJ2-2, with 10 bases matching TRBD2. Material for sequencing was PBMCs. The sequence was collected from a man younger than 35 in good health and CMV-seronegative. Here the CDR3 reads CASSSLAGEVAGELFF. The DNA for the CDR3 is TGTGCCAGCAGCTCCCTAGCGGGAGAAGTCGCCGGGGAGCTGTTTTTT.